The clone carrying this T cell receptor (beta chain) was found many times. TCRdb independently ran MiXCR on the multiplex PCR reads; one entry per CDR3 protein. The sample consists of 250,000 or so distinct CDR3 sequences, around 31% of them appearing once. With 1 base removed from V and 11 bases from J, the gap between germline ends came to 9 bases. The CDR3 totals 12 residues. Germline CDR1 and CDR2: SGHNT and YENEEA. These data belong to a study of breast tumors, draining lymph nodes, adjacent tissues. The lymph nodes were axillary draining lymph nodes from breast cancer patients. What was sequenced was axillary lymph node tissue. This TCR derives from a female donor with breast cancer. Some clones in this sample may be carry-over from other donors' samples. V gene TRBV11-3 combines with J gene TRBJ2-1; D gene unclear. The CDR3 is CASSLAASKQFF. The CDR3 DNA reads TGTGCCAGCAGCTTAGCGGCTAGTAAGCAGTTCTTC.